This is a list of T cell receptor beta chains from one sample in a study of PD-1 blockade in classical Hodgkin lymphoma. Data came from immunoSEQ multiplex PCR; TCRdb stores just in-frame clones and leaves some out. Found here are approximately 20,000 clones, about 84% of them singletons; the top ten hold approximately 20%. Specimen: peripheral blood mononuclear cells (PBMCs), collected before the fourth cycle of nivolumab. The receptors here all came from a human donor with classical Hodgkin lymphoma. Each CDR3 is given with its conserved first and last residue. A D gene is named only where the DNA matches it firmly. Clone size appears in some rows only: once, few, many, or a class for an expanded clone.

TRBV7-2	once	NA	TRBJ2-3	TGTGCCAGCAGTTACTTCACAGATACGCAGTATTTT	CASSYFTDTQYF
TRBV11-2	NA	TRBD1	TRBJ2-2	TGTGCCAGTCAAAGGACAGGGTGGCCCGGGGAGCTGTTTTTT	CASQRTGWPGELFF
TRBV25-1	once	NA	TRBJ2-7	TGTGCCAGCAGTGGTACTACCTTATCCTACGAGCAGTACTTC	CASSGTTLSYEQYF
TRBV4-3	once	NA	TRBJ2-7	TGCGCCAGCAGCCAAGGCAGGACACCCAAGACCTACGAGCAGTACTTC	CASSQGRTPKTYEQYF
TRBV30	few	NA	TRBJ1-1	TGTGCCTGGAGTGTACTTGGGCAGGGGAACACTGAAGCTTTCTTT	CAWSVLGQGNTEAFF
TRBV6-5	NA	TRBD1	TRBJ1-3	TGTGCCAGCAGTTACTCGGGCAGGGGGAGTGGAAACACCATATATTTT	CASSYSGRGSGNTIYF
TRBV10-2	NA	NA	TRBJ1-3	TGCGCCAGCAGTCTGGACCTAGGTGGAAACACCATATATTTT	CASSLDLGGNTIYF
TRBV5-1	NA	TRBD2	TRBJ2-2	TGCGCCAGCAGCTTGACTAGTCTGGGGAGGGCCGGGGAGCTGTTTTTT	CASSLTSLGRAGELFF
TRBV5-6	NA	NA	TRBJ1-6	TGTGCCAGCAGCTTGGCACAGGGAACCTCACCCCTCCACTTT	CASSLAQGTSPLHF
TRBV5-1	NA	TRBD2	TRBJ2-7	TGCGCCAGCAGCTTCGGGGGGAGGCCTTCCTACGAGCAGTACTTC	CASSFGGRPSYEQYF
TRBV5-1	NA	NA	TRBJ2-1	TGCGCCAGCAGCTCCCCTCAGAGCTCCTACAATGAGCAGTTCTTC	CASSSPQSSYNEQFF
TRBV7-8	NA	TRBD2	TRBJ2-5	TGTGCCAGCAGCTTAGCGGGGGGGGAAGAGACCCAGTACTTC	CASSLAGGEETQYF
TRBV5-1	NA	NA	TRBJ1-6	TGCGCCAGCAGCGCCGATAATTCACCCCTCCACTTT	CASSADNSPLHF
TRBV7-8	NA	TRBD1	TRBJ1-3	TGTGCCAGCAGCTTATATAGGGTGATCGGGACAGTAAACTCTGGAAACACCATATATTTT	CASSLYRVIGTVNSGNTIYF
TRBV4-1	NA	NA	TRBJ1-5	TGCGCCAGCAGCCAAGAAGGGTCTAGCAATCAGCCCCAGCATTTT	CASSQEGSSNQPQHF
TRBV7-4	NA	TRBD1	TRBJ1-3	TGTGCCAGCAGTCCCCGGACAGGGAGAGAAAACACCATATATTTT	CASSPRTGRENTIYF
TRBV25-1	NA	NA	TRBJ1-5	TGTGCCAGCAGTGATTCAGAGGTAGAACTCCTTAGCAATCAGCCCCAGCATTTT	CASSDSEVELLSNQPQHF
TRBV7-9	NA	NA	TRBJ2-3	TGTGCCAGCAGCTTAGAGGGGCGCCCCACAGATACGCAGTATTTT	CASSLEGRPTDTQYF
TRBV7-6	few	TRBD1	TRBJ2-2	TGTGCCAGCCTGGGACAGGGGATTGCCGGGGAGCTGTTTTTT	CASLGQGIAGELFF
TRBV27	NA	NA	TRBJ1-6	TGTGCCAGCAGTACTCTTGAGGGGCGCGGGTCACCCCTCCACTTT	CASSTLEGRGSPLHF
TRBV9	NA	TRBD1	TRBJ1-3	TGTGCCAGCAGCGTACGACAGGGAGCAGGAAACACCATATATTTT	CASSVRQGAGNTIYF
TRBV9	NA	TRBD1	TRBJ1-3	TGTGCCAGCAGCTCGGGACAGTTTGGAAACACCATATATTTT	CASSSGQFGNTIYF
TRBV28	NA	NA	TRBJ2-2	TGTGCCAGCACTCCTACGAAGGGAGGGAACACCGGGGAGCTGTTTTTT	CASTPTKGGNTGELFF
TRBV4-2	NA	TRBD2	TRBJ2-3	TGTGCCAGCAGCCAAGATAGGAGCGGGGGGGCAGATACGCAGTATTTT	CASSQDRSGGADTQYF
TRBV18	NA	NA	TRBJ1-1	TGTGCCAGCTCCGGATCGACAGGCAACACTGAAGCTTTCTTT	CASSGSTGNTEAFF
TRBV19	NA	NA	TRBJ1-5	TGTGCCAGTAGACCTGTAGAGGGGGTGAGTCAGCCCCAGCATTTT	CASRPVEGVSQPQHF
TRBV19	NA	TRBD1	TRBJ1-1	TGTGCCAGTACCCCGGACAGGGGCACTGAAGCTTTCTTT	CASTPDRGTEAFF
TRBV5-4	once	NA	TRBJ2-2	TGTGCCAGCAGCTTTTCGGTTGACACCGGGGAGCTGTTTTTT	CASSFSVDTGELFF
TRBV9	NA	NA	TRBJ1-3	TGTGCCAGCAGCGTAGCGGTCGGAAACACCATATATTTT	CASSVAVGNTIYF
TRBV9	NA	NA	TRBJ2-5	TGTGCCAGCAGCGTAGGAGGGGGGACCCAGTACTTC	CASSVGGGTQYF
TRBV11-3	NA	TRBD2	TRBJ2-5	TGTGCCAGCAGCTTGGGACTAGCGGGAGTTGAGGGAGAGACCCAGTACTTC	CASSLGLAGVEGETQYF
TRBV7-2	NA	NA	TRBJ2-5	TGTGCCAGCAGCTCGTCTATGTTCCAGCAAGAGACCCAGTACTTC	CASSSSMFQQETQYF
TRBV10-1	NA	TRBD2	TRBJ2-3	TGCGCCAGCGGACTAGCGGGGGAAGATACGCAGTATTTT	CASGLAGEDTQYF
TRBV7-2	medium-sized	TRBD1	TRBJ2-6	TGTGCCAGCAGCTTAAGTGACAGGGGACCCTCTGGGGCCAACGTCCTGACTTTC	CASSLSDRGPSGANVLTF
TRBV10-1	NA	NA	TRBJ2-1	TGCGCCAGCAGTAAGACCGTGGGGGGCTACAATGAGCAGTTCTTC	CASSKTVGGYNEQFF
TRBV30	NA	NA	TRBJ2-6	TGTGCCTGGAGTGTACTGGGGGGCGCCCCAGGGGCCAACGTCCTGACTTTC	CAWSVLGGAPGANVLTF
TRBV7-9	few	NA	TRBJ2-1	TGTGCCAGCAGCTTAGAGGGGAGCTCCTACAATGAGCAGTTCTTC	CASSLEGSSYNEQFF
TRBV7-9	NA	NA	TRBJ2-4	TGTGCCAGCAGCTTCTCGCGTAACAAAAACATTCAGTACTTC	CASSFSRNKNIQYF
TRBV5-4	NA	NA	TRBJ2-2	TGTGCCAGCAGCCACCGAAACACCGGGGAGCTGTTTTTT	CASSHRNTGELFF
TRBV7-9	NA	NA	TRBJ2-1	TGTGCCAGCAGCTTAAGTCAAATTGGCGGTGAGCAGTTCTTC	CASSLSQIGGEQFF
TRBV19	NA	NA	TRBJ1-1	TGTGCCAGTAGTATAGGGGGGAACACTGAAGCTTTCTTT	CASSIGGNTEAFF
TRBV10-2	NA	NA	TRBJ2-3	TGCGCCAGCAGTGAAGCCAGAGGAACAAGCACAGATACGCAGTATTTT	CASSEARGTSTDTQYF
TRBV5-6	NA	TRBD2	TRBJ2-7	TGTGCCAGCAGCTTGGTTGGTAGCGGGAGGGTAACCTACGAGCAGTACTTC	CASSLVGSGRVTYEQYF
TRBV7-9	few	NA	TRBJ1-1	TGTGCCAGCAGCTTGGGGCTCCTGAACACTGAAGCTTTCTTT	CASSLGLLNTEAFF
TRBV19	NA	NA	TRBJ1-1	TGTGCCAGTAGCATACTTGGGGGGGCTGAAGCTTTCTTT	CASSILGGAEAFF
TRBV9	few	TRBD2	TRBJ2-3	TGTGCCAGCAGCCCGGGACTAGAGAGCACAGATACGCAGTATTTT	CASSPGLESTDTQYF
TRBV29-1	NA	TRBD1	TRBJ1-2	TGCAGCGTCACCGGGGGACAGGGGGCCCCCTTCTATGGCTACACCTTC	CSVTGGQGAPFYGYTF
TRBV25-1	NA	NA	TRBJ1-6	TGTGCCAGCAGGACAGCAATTTTTAATTCACCCCTCCACTTT	CASRTAIFNSPLHF
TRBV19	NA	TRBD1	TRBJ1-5	TGTGCCAGTAGTAAAGGGACAGGGAGGAACAATCAGCCCCAGCATTTT	CASSKGTGRNNQPQHF
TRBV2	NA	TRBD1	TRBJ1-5	TGTGCCAGCAGTGTTACTGGCTTAGGACAGGGTATCAATCAGCCCCAGCATTTT	CASSVTGLGQGINQPQHF
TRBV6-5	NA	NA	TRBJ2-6	TGTGCCAGCAGTTACTCGACGAGCTCTGGGGCCAACGTCCTGACTTTC	CASSYSTSSGANVLTF
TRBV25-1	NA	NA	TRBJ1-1	TGTGCCAGCAGTTTCAGGGCCTCTGAGGGCACTGAAGCTTTCTTT	CASSFRASEGTEAFF
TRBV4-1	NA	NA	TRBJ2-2	TGCGCCAGCGCAAATCTGGACAGCACCGGGGAGCTGTTTTTT	CASANLDSTGELFF
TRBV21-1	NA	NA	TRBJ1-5	TGTGCCAGCAGCAAAGCGCGGAGGGAAGGGGATCAGCCCCAGCATTTT	CASSKARREGDQPQHF